Below, 3 T cell receptor beta chains from the same sample are listed, as sequenced in a study of blood T cell repertoires in COVID-19. The assay was immunoSEQ multiplex PCR, and TCRdb's table has in-frame clones only and misses some. The sample yields more than 150,000 clones, 79% seen once. Sequencing was carried out using peripheral blood. All receptors derive from a man aged 60 to 69 with active or convalescent COVID-19.

The V call is TRBV27, the J call TRBJ1-5; TRBD1 matches 7 bases. V lost 5 bases, J lost 6 bases, and 16 bases stayed unmatched. The CDR3 runs to 17 residues. Germline V gene lookup returns CDR1 MNHEY and CDR2 SMNVEV (reference sequence). CDR3 sequence (DNA): TGTGCCAGCAGTCCCCTAGGACGAGGGGGCGCAGGTCAGCCCCAGCATTTT. Protein: CASSPLGRGGAGQPQHF.

V usage is TRBV7-2 and J usage is TRBJ1-2; 10 nucleotides align to TRBD1. Germline trimming cut 5 bases from V and 5 bases from J; bases unmatched to any gene: 5. CDR3 length: 14 amino acids. Germline V gene lookup returns CDR1 SGHTA and CDR2 FQGNSA. The CDR3 loop reads CASSPGTGDYGYTF. The CDR3, as DNA: TGTGCCAGCAGCCCCGGGACAGGGGATTATGGCTACACCTTC. The entire variable domain, with the rest obtained from reference TRBV7-2 and TRBJ1-2, is as follows: GAGVSQSPSNKVTEKGKDVELRCDPISGHTALYWYRQSLGQGLEFLIYFQGNSAPDKSGLPSDRFSAERTGGSVSTLTIQRTQQEDSAVYLCASSPGTGDYGYTFGSGTRLTVV.

Points on this clone: The same CDR3 arises from other DNA sequences in this sample as well. The chain links TRBV11-3 to TRBJ2-1; TRBD2 might be the D (5 bases). V was shortened by 1 base and J by 9 bases, with 10 bases between the two germline ends. There are 13 residues in the CDR3. Per germline, CDR1 SGHNT and CDR2 YENEEA. The CDR3 nucleotides read TGTGCCAGCAGCTTAGGCGGGTTAGGTGAGCAGTTCTTC. Translated: CASSLGGLGEQFF.